This T cell receptor beta chain was documented in a study of neurological immune-mediated disorders. The table lists this clonotype with many counts. TCRdb processed the 5' RACE reads anew with MiXCR; each CDR3 protein has one entry. Here the sample spans about 66,000 distinct CDR3 sequences, approximately 5.2% being singletons. Sequencing was carried out using PBMCs. This clonotype originated in a woman in her 30s with multiple sclerosis.

The CDR3 nucleotides read TGTGCCAGCAGCCCGGGACGAGGGAACACTGAAGCTTTCTTT. Translated, it gives CASSPGRGNTEAFF. The chain links TRBV7-6 to TRBJ1-1, with D perhaps matching TRBD1 (5 bases). V lost 5 bases and J 1 base, leaving 11 bases between the germline ends. Looked up from germline, CDR1 is SGHVS and CDR2 is FNYEAQ. CDR3 length: 14 amino acids.